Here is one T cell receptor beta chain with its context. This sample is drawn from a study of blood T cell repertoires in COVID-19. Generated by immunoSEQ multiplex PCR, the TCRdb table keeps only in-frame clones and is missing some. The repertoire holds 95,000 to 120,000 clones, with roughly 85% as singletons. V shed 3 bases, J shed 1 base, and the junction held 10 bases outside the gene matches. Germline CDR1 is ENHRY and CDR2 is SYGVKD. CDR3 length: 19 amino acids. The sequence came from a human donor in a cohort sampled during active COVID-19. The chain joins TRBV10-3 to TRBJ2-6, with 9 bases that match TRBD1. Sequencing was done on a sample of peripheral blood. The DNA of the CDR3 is TGTGCCATCAGTGACGGGACAGGGAAGTCCCCGTCTGGGGCCAACGTCCTGACTTTC. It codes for CAISDGTGKSPSGANVLTF.